This T cell receptor (beta chain) was recovered during a study of human CD8 memory T cell subsets. TCR beta libraries were made by UMI-labeled 5' RACE. TCRdb reworked the 5' RACE reads into one entry per CDR3 protein, no DNA. The sample table sets out about 4,200 distinct CDR3 sequences. Points from the study as a whole: The stem-like memory and precursor exhausted T cell populations displayed similarly high diversity, which was not the case for effector memory cells.

Of note for this clonotype: Its antigen is not known.

Per the germline V gene, CDR1 is GTSNPN and CDR2 is SVGIG (reference sequence). This CDR3 comprises 14 residues. Enriched by negative magnetic separation, total CD8+ T cells were obtained. The chain links TRBV30 to TRBJ1-1. Sequenced: CD8+ effector memory T cells (TEM) sorted from PBMCs. The subset is: effector memory CD8 T cells, CCR7- CD45RO+ CD95+. This TCR was sampled from a human donor in good health. This CDR3 is CAWVDSIPNTEAFF.